This T cell receptor (beta chain) derives from a study of T cell responses to AZD1222 COVID-19 vaccine. Study-level background: It was second doses at about 4 or about 12 weeks that were pooled. Findings of the study overall: Two AZD1222 administrations were followed by greater Spike-specific TCR breadth and depth. It should be noted that donors were predominantly white British and more often female, and clonal diversity was possibly underestimated. CD4 TCRs linked to vaccination spanned spike, dominating at 160-218 and 743-854.

For this clone: What it binds is not known.

Assay: immunoSEQ multiplex PCR; the TCRdb copy retains only in-frame clones and omits some. The sample lists 85,000 to 100,000 clones, around 84% occurring once. The germline V and J ends were trimmed by 5 bases and 1 base, with 14 bases remaining between them. This CDR3 is 15 amino acids long. The germline V gene has CDR1 WNHNN and CDR2 SYGVQD (reference sequence). This clonotype was obtained from an adult in good health. The chain combines TRBV10-1 with TRBJ1-1, with D maybe TRBD1 (5 bases). Here the sequenced sample was peripheral blood, taken on day 0 of AZD1222 vaccination. CDR3 sequence reads: CASSPAGTGNTEAFF. The CDR3 DNA sequence: TGCGCCAGCAGTCCCGCCGGGACGGGGAACACTGAAGCTTTCTTT.